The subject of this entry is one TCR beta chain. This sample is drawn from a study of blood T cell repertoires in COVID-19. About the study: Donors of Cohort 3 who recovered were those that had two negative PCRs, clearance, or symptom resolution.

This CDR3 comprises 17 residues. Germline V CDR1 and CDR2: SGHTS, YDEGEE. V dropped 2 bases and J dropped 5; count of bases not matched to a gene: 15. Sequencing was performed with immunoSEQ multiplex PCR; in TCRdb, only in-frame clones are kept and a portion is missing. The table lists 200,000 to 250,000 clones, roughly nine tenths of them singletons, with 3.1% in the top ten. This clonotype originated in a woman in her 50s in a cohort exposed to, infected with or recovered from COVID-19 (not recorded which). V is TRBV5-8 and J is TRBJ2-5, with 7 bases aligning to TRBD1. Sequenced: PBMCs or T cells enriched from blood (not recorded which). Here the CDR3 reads CASSFGQVVATGETQYF. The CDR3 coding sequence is TGTGCCAGCAGCTTCGGACAGGTCGTTGCTACCGGGGAGACCCAGTACTTC. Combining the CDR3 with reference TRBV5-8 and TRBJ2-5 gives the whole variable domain EAGVTQSPTHLIKTRGQQATLRCSPISGHTSVYWYQQALGLGLQFLLWYDEGEERNRGNFPPRFSGRQFPNYSSELNVNALELEDSALYLCASSFGQVVATGETQYFGPGTRLLVL.